This TCR beta chain was retrieved from a study of blood T cell repertoires in COVID-19. Turning to the study itself: Nucleic acid was either cDNA or gDNA, and it came from T cells, B-cell-depleted T cells, or PBMCs.

In the study's own analysis: Scientists estimated how many nucleated cells there were by amplifying reference gene primers. Only in-frame clones appear in the TCRdb table, and some are missing; sequencing was by immunoSEQ multiplex PCR. The DNA was the basis for D and trimming; V, J and clone size are from that table. The sample holds about 160,000 clones, more than 70% seen once. Trimming removed 3 bases at V and 1 base at J, with 12 bases between. Germline V gives CDR1 MNHNS, CDR2 SASEGT. CDR3 size: 15 residues. This receptor was taken from a woman aged 80 or over with active or convalescent COVID-19. The chain has TRBV6-1 and TRBJ1-1, with a weak D call TRBD1 (5 bases). Sequences were obtained from peripheral blood. DNA of the CDR3: TGTGCCAGCAGTGATCTACTGGACAAGAACACTGAAGCTTTCTTT. Protein sequence: CASSDLLDKNTEAFF.